The next 26 T cell receptor beta chains were all read from a single sample in a study of human T cells and chemical hapten exposure. TCRdb re-called the RACE reads with MiXCR, one entry per CDR3 protein. In the table there are about 180,000 distinct CDR3 sequences, 25% to 35% of which are singletons. Stated time point: pre-sensitization, week 0. Treatment denoted: therapeutic diphenylcyclopropenone sensitization with weekly scalp DPC. The source material was whole blood, sampled in connection with sensitization to the hapten diphenylcyclopropenone (DPC). The receptors were sampled from a young woman with alopecia areata. Some clones in this sample may be carry-over from other donors' samples.

In its sample, this clonotype was seen many times. V usage is TRBV6-6 and J usage is TRBJ2-1; 7 bases are shared with TRBD2. This CDR3 is built from 18 residues. V shed 0 bases, J shed 8 bases, and the junction held 16 bases outside the gene matches. Germline loops: CDR1 MNHNY, CDR2 SVGAGI (reference sequence). The CDR3 loop reads CASSYSVSGGSHPDEQFF. In DNA, the CDR3 is TGTGCCAGCAGTTACTCGGTTTCGGGGGGATCCCACCCAGATGAGCAGTTCTTC.

This clonotype was observed a few times. The rearrangement joins TRBV12-3 or TRBV12-4 to TRBJ2-3, with 9 bases lining up with TRBD1. Unmatched junction bases numbered 3, after V lost 5 bases and J lost 3 bases. The CDR3 has 14 amino acids. CDR3 in DNA: TGTGCCAGCAGTGGGGACAGGGTTACAGATACGCAGTATTTT. Translation: CASSGDRVTDTQYF.

This clonotype was detected only a few times. V and J are TRBV7-2 and TRBJ2-7; tentative D call: TRBD2 (6 bases). The length of the CDR3 is 14 residues. Deletions cut 2 bases from V and 7 bases from J, with 15 bases between. Germline V gives CDR1 SGHTA, CDR2 FQGNSA. The CDR3 coding sequence is TGTGCCAGCAGCTTAAAGCGGAGGGTGGGGGAGCAGTACTTC. Translated, it gives CASSLKRRVGEQYF.

This clonotype was detected a few times. This chain connects TRBV5-6 to TRBJ2-7, with a possible D match to TRBD2 (6 bases). Germline V CDR1 and CDR2: SGHDT, YYEEEE. Trimming shortened V by 4 bases and J by 7 bases, and 18 bases separated the two germline ends. The CDR3 length is 14 residues. CDR3 protein: CASSRPGLGWEQYF. The CDR3 nucleotides are TGTGCCAGCAGCAGACCGGGACTTGGTTGGGAGCAGTACTTC.

This clonotype came up a few times. The genes are TRBV6-5 and TRBJ2-7, with 8 bases aligning to TRBD1. V shed 0 bases and J 4 bases; nucleotides not matched to a gene: 8. The CDR3 sequence is 16 residues long. CDR1 and CDR2 (germline): MNHEY, SVGAGI. The CDR3 DNA reads as TGTGCCAGCAGTTACTCGATGACAGGGGCGGGTTACGAGCAGTACTTC. It yields the protein CASSYSMTGAGYEQYF.

This chain links TRBV7-2 with TRBJ2-1; 10 positions match TRBD2. The germline V gene encodes CDR1 SGHTA and CDR2 FQGNSA. V trimming: 7 bases; J trimming: 4 bases; junction bases outside the gene matches: 10. CDR3 length equals 16 residues. CDR3 sequence: CASITDSGRQYNEQFF. Written as DNA, the CDR3 is TGTGCCAGCATCACCGATAGCGGGAGGCAGTACAATGAGCAGTTCTTC.

The chain links TRBV28 to TRBJ2-4, with 9 bases that match TRBD1. The junction had 17 bases not matched to a gene; V was cut back by 6 bases and J by 11 bases. Germline V lookup: CDR1 MDHEN, CDR2 SYDVKM. The CDR3 contains 16 residues. In DNA, the CDR3 is TGTGCCAGCAGACTCCACGGACAGGGGCCGCCGGGGGTTCAGTACTTC. As protein: CASRLHGQGPPGVQYF.

This clonotype was picked up many times. The chain couples TRBV6-2 or TRBV6-3 to TRBJ2-1; tentatively, D is TRBD1 (5 bases). The CDR3 consists of 14 residues. Germline lookup yields CDR1 MNHEY and CDR2 SVGEGT. V was cut by 4 bases and J by 0 bases, with 7 bases left in between. CDR3 sequence (DNA): TGTGCCAGCAGTTTCGACAGCTCCTACAATGAGCAGTTCTTC. This gives the protein CASSFDSSYNEQFF.

The count of this clonotype is one. The chain has TRBV28 and TRBJ2-2; D remains unclear. Trimming took 5 bases from V and 2 from J, leaving 9 bases between them. This CDR3 comprises 14 residues. CDR1 is MDHEN and CDR2 is SYDVKM in the germline V gene. This CDR3 is CASSTPTNTGELFF. DNA of the CDR3: TGTGCCAGCAGTACACCGACAAACACCGGGGAGCTGTTTTTT.

This clonotype turned up a few times. The chain uses TRBV12-3 or TRBV12-4 and TRBJ2-2, with 7 bases aligning to TRBD2. The V and J ends lost 6 bases and 0 bases, in that order; junction bases with no gene match: 4. The CDR3 runs 15 residues. The CDR3 nucleotides read TGTGCCAGCAGACAGAGCGGGGCGAACACCGGGGAGCTGTTTTTT. Amino acids: CASRQSGANTGELFF.

The chain recombines TRBV5-1 with TRBJ2-5; TRBD2 agrees at 11 bases. Trimming cost V 3 bases and J 2 bases; bases outside gene matches: 3. Germline loops: CDR1 SGHRS, CDR2 YFSETQ. The CDR3 totals 15 residues. In DNA form, the CDR3 reads TGCGCCAGCAGCTCGACTAGCGGGATACAAGAGACCCAGTACTTC. The encoded protein is CASSSTSGIQETQYF. Filled out from reference TRBV5-1 and TRBJ2-5, the complete variable domain reads KAGVTQTPRYLIKTRGQQVTLSCSPISGHRSVSWYQQTPGQGLQFLFEYFSETQRNKGNFPGRFSGRQFSNSRSEMNVSTLELGDSALYLCASSSTSGIQETQYFGPGTRLLVL.

V usage is TRBV6-5 and J usage is TRBJ2-7, with a tentative D call TRBD2 (6 bases). The CDR3 runs 14 residues. CDR1 is MNHEY and CDR2 is SVGAGI in the germline V gene. Between the trimmed V and J ends, which lost 2 bases and 0 bases, there was a span of 8 bases. CDR3 sequence: CASSYAGTSYEQYF. The CDR3 region has the DNA TGTGCCAGCAGTTACGCGGGGACCTCCTACGAGCAGTACTTC.

The V gene is TRBV4-1, the J gene TRBJ1-4; 7 bases map to TRBD1. Trimming took 3 bases from V and 8 from J; bases not matched to a gene: 3. CDR3 length: 13 amino acids. The germline gives CDR1 MGHRA, CDR2 YSYEKL. The CDR3: CASSQLQGEKLFF. CDR3 sequence (DNA): TGCGCCAGCAGCCAGTTACAGGGGGAAAAACTGTTTTTT.

J is TRBJ1-1 and V is TRBV20-1; D unclear. The CDR3 covers 13 residues. CDR1 and CDR2 (germline): DFQATT, SNEGSKA (reference sequence). V gave up 8 bases and J gave up 1 base, with 14 bases separating them. The CDR3 spells CSIKGPGNTEAFF. The CDR3 coding sequence is TGCAGTATCAAGGGCCCGGGGAACACTGAAGCTTTCTTT.

The rearrangement joins TRBV28 to TRBJ2-3; 10 bases are shared with TRBD2. Germline trimming cut 3 bases from V and 1 base from J; bases unmatched to any gene: 1. Germline CDR1 is MDHEN and CDR2 is SYDVKM. CDR3 size: 15 residues. In DNA form, the CDR3 reads TGTGCCAGCAGTTTTAGCGGGGGGCGCACAGATACGCAGTATTTT. The encoded protein is CASSFSGGRTDTQYF.

The V call is TRBV6-5, the J call TRBJ2-7, with 13 nucleotides matching TRBD2. The germline V gene encodes CDR1 MNHEY and CDR2 SVGAGI. The CDR3 has 14 amino acids. Trimming at V came to 6 bases and at J to 4 bases, leaving 3 bases not matched to a gene. This CDR3 is CASRRTSGSYEQYF. CDR3 bases: TGTGCCAGCAGAAGGACTAGCGGGAGTTACGAGCAGTACTTC.

This clonotype was counted between two and nine times. Here the CDR3 DNA reads TGTGCCTGGAGTGATCCCACCGGGGAGCTGTTTTTT. Translation gives CAWSDPTGELFF. The chain has TRBV30 and TRBJ2-2; D unresolved. The V gene's germline CDR1 is GTSNPN and CDR2 SVGIG (reference sequence). Trimming cost V 1 base and J 4 bases, with 4 bases left between them. CDR3 length: 12 residues.

The J gene is TRBJ1-4, the V gene TRBV29-1; 7 bases line up with TRBD1. Germline V gene sequence: CDR1 SQVTM, CDR2 ANQGSEA. This CDR3 has 13 amino acids. V was pared by 6 bases and J by 3 bases, with 4 bases of the junction left unmatched. The CDR3 nucleotides read TGCAGCGTCTCGACAGGGCCTAATGAAAAACTGTTTTTT. This translates into CSVSTGPNEKLFF.

The CDR3 reads CAGGAGLPQETQYF. CDR3 DNA: TGTGCCGGGGGCGCGGGGCTCCCGCAAGAGACCCAGTACTTC. The V call is TRBV28, the J call TRBJ2-5; D may match TRBD1 or TRBD2 (6 bases each). Germline V CDR1 and CDR2: MDHEN, SYDVKM. V lost 11 bases and J lost 2, with 18 bases in between. This CDR3 spans 14 amino acids.

This clonotype was detected once. Here the CDR3 reads CASSRLGDRGETQYF. The CDR3 region has the DNA TGTGCCAGCAGCCGCCTCGGGGACAGAGGAGAGACCCAGTACTTC. This sequence joins TRBV9 and TRBJ2-5; TRBD1 agrees at 7 bases. V was clipped by 4 bases and J by 4 bases; unmatched bases: 10. CDR3 length equals 15 residues. The germline gives CDR1 SGDLS, CDR2 YYNGEE.

A few counts support this clonotype. The chain carries TRBV10-1 and TRBJ2-7; 10 nucleotides match TRBD2. This CDR3 has 15 residues. V gave up 4 bases and J gave up 4 bases; unmatched junction bases: 7. CDR1 is WNHNN and CDR2 is SYGVQD in the germline V gene (reference sequence). CDR3 nucleotides: TGCGCCAGCAGTGCCAGCGGGAGGGCCCGTTACGAGCAGTACTTC. Translating it yields CASSASGRARYEQYF.

This chain connects TRBV20-1 to TRBJ2-3; perhaps TRBD2 as D (5 bases). The CDR3 runs 14 residues. Between the trimmed V and J ends, which lost 3 bases and 4 bases, there was a span of 14 bases. Germline loops: CDR1 DFQATT, CDR2 SNEGSKA (reference sequence). The CDR3 DNA is TGCAGTGCTAGCGTCCTAGCTGGTTCAGATACGCAGTATTTT. This codes for CSASVLAGSDTQYF.

This clonotype turned up a few times. The V gene is TRBV5-6, the J gene TRBJ1-1; D perhaps matches TRBD1 (5 bases). Trimming stripped 4 bases from V and 6 bases from J, with 13 bases between. Germline V gene lookup returns CDR1 SGHDT and CDR2 YYEEEE. The CDR3 sequence is 13 residues long. The CDR3 DNA sequence: TGTGCCAGCAGCGTCCTCCAGGGTTCTGAAGCTTTCTTT. Protein sequence: CASSVLQGSEAFF.

This clonotype was recorded a few times. V gene TRBV30 combines with J gene TRBJ1-5; TRBD1 aligns across 10 bases. Per germline, CDR1 GTSNPN and CDR2 SVGIG (reference sequence). The CDR3 consists of 16 residues. The V segment lost 2 bases and the J segment 5 bases; nucleotides outside the gene matches: 9. The CDR3 loop is CAWSRKGQGGDQPQHF. The CDR3 bases are TGTGCCTGGAGTAGAAAAGGACAGGGGGGAGATCAGCCCCAGCATTTT.

V gene TRBV6-5 combines with J gene TRBJ1-1, with D possibly being TRBD1 (6 bases). CDR3 length: 14 residues. Trimming stripped 8 bases from V and 3 bases from J, with 16 bases between. CDR1 is MNHEY and CDR2 is SVGAGI in the germline V gene. CDR3 in DNA: TGTGCCAGCTCAAACAGGGAAGGGTACACTGAAGCTTTCTTT. It is translated as CASSNREGYTEAFF.

In this sample, this clonotype turned up a few times. V and J are TRBV4-3 and TRBJ1-4, with TRBD1 matching over 11 bases. The trim removed 0 bases at V and 7 bases at J, leaving 4 bases unmatched. Germline V gene lookup returns CDR1 LGHNA and CDR2 YSLEER. CDR3 length equals 16 residues. The CDR3 DNA follows: TGCGCCAGCAGCCAAGACAGGACAGGGGGCAGTGAAAAACTGTTTTTT. Translation: CASSQDRTGGSEKLFF.